These T cell receptor beta chains were read from a single sample in a study of cytomegalovirus exposure and HLA in healthy donors. Libraries were prepared by immunoSEQ multiplex PCR; TCRdb keeps only in-frame clonotypes and omits some of them. The table lists about 190,000 clones, around 81% of them singletons. Sequenced sample: PBMCs. These TCRs come from a man between 18 and 29 years old in good health and CMV-seronegative. The CDR3 runs from the conserved cysteine through the conserved F or W. D genes are given only for firm matches. For some rows the clone size is stated as once, few or many, or as a class when expanded; others skip it.

cdr3_aa cdr3_nt j_call v_call d_call clone_size
CASSDRRQGREQYF TGTGCCAGCAGTGATCGTCGACAGGGGCGGGAGCAGTACTTC TRBJ2-7 TRBV6-4 TRBD1 -
CASSLGAGGTDTQYF TGTGCTAGCAGCTTAGGCGCGGGGGGCACAGATACGCAGTATTTT TRBJ2-3 TRBV7-7 TRBD2 -
CASSQPLGQNYGYTF TGTGCCAGCAGCCAACCGTTGGGACAGAACTATGGCTACACCTTC TRBJ1-2 TRBV14 TRBD1 -
CAISEGKGAYEQYF TGTGCCATCAGTGAGGGGAAGGGGGCCTACGAGCAGTACTTC TRBJ2-7 TRBV10-3 - few
CASSLRPRGANTGELFF TGTGCCAGCAGCTTAAGGCCCCGGGGAGCGAACACCGGGGAGCTGTTTTTT TRBJ2-2 TRBV7-8 - -
CSVSGIYTGELFF TGCAGCGTTAGCGGGATTTACACCGGGGAGCTGTTTTTT TRBJ2-2 TRBV29-1 TRBD2 -
CASSLVGYPLAKNIQYF TGCGCCAGCAGCTTGGTGGGCTACCCGTTAGCCAAAAACATTCAGTACTTC TRBJ2-4 TRBV5-1 - -
CASSQGPWAAQQYF TGCGCCAGCAGCCAAGGACCCTGGGCCGCCCAGCAGTACTTC TRBJ2-7 TRBV4-1 - -
CASSLGGRVDEQYF TGTGCCAGCAGCTTAGGGGGGAGGGTTGACGAGCAGTACTTC TRBJ2-7 TRBV11-2 TRBD2 -
CASRLGTGPNEKLFF TGTGCCAGCAGACTCGGGACAGGGCCTAATGAAAAACTGTTTTTT TRBJ1-4 TRBV6-1 TRBD1 once
CASSAGTGVFVETQYF TGTGCCAGCAGCGCGGGGACAGGGGTGTTTGTGGAGACCCAGTACTTC TRBJ2-5 TRBV9 TRBD1 -
CASSLRLVLAEETQYF TGTGCCAGCAGCCTACGACTCGTCCTAGCGGAAGAGACCCAGTACTTC TRBJ2-5 TRBV11-2 TRBD2 -
CASRRLDRETAEKLFF TGTGCCAGCAGGAGATTGGACAGGGAGACGGCTGAAAAACTGTTTTTT TRBJ1-4 TRBV2 TRBD1 few
CASSPMRGSLSYGYTF TGTGCCAGCAGTCCGATGCGGGGGAGCCTGAGCTATGGCTACACCTTC TRBJ1-2 TRBV5-6 - -
CASSLAGNTEAFF TGTGCCAGCAGCTTGGCAGGTAACACTGAAGCTTTCTTT TRBJ1-1 TRBV5-8 - -
CASSQDPGSPGNTIYF TGCGCCAGCAGCCAAGATCCAGGGTCCCCAGGGAACACCATATATTTT TRBJ1-3 TRBV4-1 - -
CASSPWGVPVNYGYTF TGTGCCAGCTCCCCCTGGGGAGTTCCAGTAAACTATGGCTACACCTTC TRBJ1-2 TRBV18 - -